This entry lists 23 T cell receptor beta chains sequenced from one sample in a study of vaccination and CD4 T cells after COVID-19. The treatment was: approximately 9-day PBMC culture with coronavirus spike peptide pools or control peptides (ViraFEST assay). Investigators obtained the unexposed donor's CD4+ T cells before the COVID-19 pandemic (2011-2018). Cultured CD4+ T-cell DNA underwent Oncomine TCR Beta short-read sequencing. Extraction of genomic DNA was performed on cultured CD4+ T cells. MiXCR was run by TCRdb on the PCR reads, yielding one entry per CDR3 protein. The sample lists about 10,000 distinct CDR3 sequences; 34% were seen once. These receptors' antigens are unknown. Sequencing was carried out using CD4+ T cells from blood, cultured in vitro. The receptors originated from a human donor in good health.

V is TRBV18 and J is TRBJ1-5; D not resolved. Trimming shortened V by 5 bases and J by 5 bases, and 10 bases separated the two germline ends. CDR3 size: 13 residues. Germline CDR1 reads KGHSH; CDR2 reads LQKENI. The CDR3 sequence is CASSTGVDQPQHF. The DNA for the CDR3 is TGTGCCAGCTCAACCGGGGTAGATCAGCCCCAGCATTTT.

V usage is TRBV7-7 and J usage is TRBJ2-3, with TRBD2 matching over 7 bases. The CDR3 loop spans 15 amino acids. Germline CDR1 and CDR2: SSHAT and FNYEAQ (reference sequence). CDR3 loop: CASSGGPLVADTQYF. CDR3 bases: TGTGCTAGCTCGGGGGGACCCCTAGTAGCAGATACGCAGTATTTT.

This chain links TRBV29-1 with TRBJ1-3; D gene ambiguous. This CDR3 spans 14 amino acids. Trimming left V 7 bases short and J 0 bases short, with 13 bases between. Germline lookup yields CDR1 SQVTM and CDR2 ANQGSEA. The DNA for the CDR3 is TGCAGCGCCGCCCGCGGAGGCTCTGGAAACACCATATATTTT. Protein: CSAARGGSGNTIYF.

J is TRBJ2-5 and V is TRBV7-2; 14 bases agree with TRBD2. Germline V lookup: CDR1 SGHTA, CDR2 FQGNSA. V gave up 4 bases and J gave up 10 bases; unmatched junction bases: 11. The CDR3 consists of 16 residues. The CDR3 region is CASSSHFRLAGGVQYF. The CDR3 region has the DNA TGTGCCAGCAGCTCCCACTTCCGACTAGCGGGAGGGGTCCAGTACTTC.

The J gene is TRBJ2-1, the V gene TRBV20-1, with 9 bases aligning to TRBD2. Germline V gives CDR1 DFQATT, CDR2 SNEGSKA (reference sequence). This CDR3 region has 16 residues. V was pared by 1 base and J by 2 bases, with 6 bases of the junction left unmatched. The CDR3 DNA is TGCAGTGCTAGAGGGTCTAGCGGGGAGGCCTACAATGAGCAGTTCTTC. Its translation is CSARGSSGEAYNEQFF.

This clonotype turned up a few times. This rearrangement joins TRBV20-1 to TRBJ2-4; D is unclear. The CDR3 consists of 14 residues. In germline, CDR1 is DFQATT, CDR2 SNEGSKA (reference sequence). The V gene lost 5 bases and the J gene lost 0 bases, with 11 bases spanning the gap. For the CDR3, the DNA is TGCAGTGCTTCCCGGGCTCTAGCCAAAAACATTCAGTACTTC. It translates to CSASRALAKNIQYF.

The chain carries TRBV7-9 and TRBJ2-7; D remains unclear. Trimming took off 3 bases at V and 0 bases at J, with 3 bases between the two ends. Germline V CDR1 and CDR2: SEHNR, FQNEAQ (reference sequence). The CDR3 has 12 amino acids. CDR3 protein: CASSLTSYEQYF. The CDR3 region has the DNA TGTGCCAGCAGCTTGACCTCCTACGAGCAGTACTTC.

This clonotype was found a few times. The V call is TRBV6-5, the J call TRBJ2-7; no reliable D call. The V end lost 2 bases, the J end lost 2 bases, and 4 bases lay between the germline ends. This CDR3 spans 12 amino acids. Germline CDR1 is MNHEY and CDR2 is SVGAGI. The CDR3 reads CASSYAAYEQYF. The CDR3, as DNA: TGTGCCAGCAGTTACGCAGCCTACGAGCAGTACTTC.

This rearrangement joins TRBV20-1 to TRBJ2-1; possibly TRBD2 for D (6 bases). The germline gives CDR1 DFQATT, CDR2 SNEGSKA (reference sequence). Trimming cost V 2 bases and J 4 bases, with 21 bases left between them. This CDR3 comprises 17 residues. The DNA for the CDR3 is TGCAGTGCTAGAATGTTTTGGGACTGGCGATTATACAATGAGCAGTTCTTC. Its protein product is CSARMFWDWRLYNEQFF.

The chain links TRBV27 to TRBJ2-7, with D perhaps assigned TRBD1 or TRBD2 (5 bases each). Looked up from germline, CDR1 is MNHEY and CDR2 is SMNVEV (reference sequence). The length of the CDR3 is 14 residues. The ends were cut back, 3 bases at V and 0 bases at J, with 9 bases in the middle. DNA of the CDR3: TGTGCCAGCAGTTTCCGAGGGGACTCCTACGAGCAGTACTTC. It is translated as CASSFRGDSYEQYF.

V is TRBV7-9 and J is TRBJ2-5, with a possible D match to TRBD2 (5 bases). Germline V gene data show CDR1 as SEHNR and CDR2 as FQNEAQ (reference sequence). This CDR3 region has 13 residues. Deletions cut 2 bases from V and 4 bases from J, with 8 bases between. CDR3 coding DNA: TGTGCCAGCAGCTTAAGGCGGGCAGAGACCCAGTACTTC. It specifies CASSLRRAETQYF.

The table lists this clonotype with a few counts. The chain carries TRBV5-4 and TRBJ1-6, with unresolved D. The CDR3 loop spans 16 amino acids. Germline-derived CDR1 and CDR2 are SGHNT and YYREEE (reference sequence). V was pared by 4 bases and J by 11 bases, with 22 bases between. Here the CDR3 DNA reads TGTGCCAGCAGCCTACAAGCTAGTGAGGGCAGAGCACCCCTCCACTTT. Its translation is CASSLQASEGRAPLHF.

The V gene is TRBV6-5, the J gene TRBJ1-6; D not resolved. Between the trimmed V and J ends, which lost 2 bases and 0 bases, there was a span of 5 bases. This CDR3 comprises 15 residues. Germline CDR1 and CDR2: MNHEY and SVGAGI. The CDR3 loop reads CASSYRSSYNSPLHF. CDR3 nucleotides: TGTGCCAGCAGTTACAGGAGCTCCTATAATTCACCCCTCCACTTT.

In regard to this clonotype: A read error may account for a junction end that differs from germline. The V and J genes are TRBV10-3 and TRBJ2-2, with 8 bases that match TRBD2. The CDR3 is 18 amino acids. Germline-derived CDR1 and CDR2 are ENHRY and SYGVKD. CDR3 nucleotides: TGTGCCATCAGGGAGTTCGGAGTAGCGGGGATATCCACCGGGGAGCTGTTTTTT. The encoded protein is CAIREFGVAGISTGELFF.

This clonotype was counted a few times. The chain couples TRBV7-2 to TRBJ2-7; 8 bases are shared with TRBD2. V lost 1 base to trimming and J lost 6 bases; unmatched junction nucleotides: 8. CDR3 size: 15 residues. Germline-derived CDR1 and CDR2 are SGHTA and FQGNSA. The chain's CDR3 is CASSLELAVKAEQYF. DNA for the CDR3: TGTGCCAGCAGCTTAGAACTAGCGGTAAAGGCCGAGCAGTACTTC. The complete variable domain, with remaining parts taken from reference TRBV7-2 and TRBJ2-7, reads GAGVSQSPSNKVTEKGKDVELRCDPISGHTALYWYRQSLGQGLEFLIYFQGNSAPDKSGLPSDRFSAERTGGSVSTLTIQRTQQEDSAVYLCASSLELAVKAEQYFGPGTRLTVT.

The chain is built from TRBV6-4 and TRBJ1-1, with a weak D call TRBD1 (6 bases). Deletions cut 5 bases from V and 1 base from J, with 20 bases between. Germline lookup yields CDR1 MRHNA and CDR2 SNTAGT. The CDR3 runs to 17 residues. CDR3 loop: CASSNAPLQGRNTEAFF. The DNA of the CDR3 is TGTGCCAGCAGTAACGCCCCATTACAGGGCAGGAACACTGAAGCTTTCTTT.

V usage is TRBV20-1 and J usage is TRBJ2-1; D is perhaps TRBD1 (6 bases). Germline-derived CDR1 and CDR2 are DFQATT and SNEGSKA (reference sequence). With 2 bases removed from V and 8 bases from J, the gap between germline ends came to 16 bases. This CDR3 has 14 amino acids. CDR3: CSARNRVGVDEQFF. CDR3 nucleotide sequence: TGCAGTGCTAGAAACAGGGTTGGTGTGGATGAGCAGTTCTTC.

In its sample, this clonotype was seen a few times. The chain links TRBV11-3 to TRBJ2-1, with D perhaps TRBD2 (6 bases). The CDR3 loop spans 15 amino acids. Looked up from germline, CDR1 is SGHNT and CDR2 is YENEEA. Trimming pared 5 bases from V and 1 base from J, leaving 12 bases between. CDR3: CASSPRAGSYNEQFF. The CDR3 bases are TGTGCCAGCAGCCCTCGAGCGGGTTCCTACAATGAGCAGTTCTTC.

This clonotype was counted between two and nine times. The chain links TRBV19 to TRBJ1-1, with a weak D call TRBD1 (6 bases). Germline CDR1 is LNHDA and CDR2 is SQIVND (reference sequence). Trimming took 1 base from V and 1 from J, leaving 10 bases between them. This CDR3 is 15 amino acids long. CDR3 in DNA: TGTGCCAGTAGTATAGGCGACAGGCGGAACACTGAAGCTTTCTTT. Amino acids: CASSIGDRRNTEAFF.

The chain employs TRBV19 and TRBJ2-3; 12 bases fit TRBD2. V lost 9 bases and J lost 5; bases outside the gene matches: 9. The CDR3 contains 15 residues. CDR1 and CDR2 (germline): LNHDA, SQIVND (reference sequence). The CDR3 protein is CASQTSGRSGDTQYF. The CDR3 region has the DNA TGTGCCAGCCAGACTAGCGGGAGATCTGGAGATACGCAGTATTTT.

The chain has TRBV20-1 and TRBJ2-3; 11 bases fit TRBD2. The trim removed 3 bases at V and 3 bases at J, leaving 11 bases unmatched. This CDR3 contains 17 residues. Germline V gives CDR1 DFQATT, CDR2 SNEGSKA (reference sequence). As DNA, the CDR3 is TGCAGTGCTAGTCCCCCGGGACTAGCGGATATAACAGATACGCAGTATTTT. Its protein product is CSASPPGLADITDTQYF.

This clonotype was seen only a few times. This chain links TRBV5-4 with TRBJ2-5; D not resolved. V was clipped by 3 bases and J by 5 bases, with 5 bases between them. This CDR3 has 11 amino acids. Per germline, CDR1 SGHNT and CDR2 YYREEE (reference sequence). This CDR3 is CASSSIETQYF. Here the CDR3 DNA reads TGTGCCAGCAGCTCGATCGAGACCCAGTACTTC.

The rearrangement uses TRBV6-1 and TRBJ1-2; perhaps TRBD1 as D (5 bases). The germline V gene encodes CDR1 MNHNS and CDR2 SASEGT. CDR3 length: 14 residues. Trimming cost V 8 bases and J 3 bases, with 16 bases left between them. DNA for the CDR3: TGTGCCAGCTGGGCGGCGCAGGGTGACTATGGCTACACCTTC. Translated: CASWAAQGDYGYTF.